This T cell receptor beta chain came from a study of yellow fever vaccine responses in identical twins. TCRdb reanalysed the RT-PCR reads using MiXCR and keeps one entry per CDR3 protein. This repertoire shows some 20,000 distinct CDR3 sequences, roughly 73% found once; its top ten account for roughly 5%. CDR1 SNHLY and CDR2 FYNNEI come from the germline V gene. V was shortened by 7 bases and J by 0 bases, with 9 bases between the two germline ends. The CDR3 sequence is 13 residues long. The rearrangement uses TRBV2 and TRBJ1-1, with D unresolved. Sequencing used T cells from blood (PBMCs), unsorted or a sorted subset (not recorded which), obtained before or after yellow fever vaccination (not recorded which). The sequence came from a woman aged 18-30 years who received the yellow fever vaccine. The CDR3 nucleotides read TGTGCCAGCATGAGTGGCATGAACACTGAAGCTTTCTTT. Residues: CASMSGMNTEAFF.